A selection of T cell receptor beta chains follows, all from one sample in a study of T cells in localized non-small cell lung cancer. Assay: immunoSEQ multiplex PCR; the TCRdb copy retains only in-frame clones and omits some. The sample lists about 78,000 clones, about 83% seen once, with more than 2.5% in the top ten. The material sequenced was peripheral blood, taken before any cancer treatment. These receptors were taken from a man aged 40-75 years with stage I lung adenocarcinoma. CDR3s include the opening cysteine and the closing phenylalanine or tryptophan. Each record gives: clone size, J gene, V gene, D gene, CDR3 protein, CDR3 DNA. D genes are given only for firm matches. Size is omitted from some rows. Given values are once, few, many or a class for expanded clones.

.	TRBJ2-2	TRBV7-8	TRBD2	CASSLSLGLAGVIGELFF	TGTGCCAGCAGCTTGAGCCTGGGACTAGCGGGAGTCATCGGGGAGCTGTTTTTT
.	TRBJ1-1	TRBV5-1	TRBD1	CASSHRGLASKNTEAFF	TGCGCCAGCAGCCACAGGGGCCTAGCCTCGAAGAACACTGAAGCTTTCTTT
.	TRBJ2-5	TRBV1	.	CTSKLGLARGGGETQYF	TGCACCAGCAAGTTGGGACTAGCGAGAGGAGGAGGAGAGACCCAGTACTTC
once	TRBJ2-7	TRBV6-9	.	CASESYEQYF	TGTGCCAGCGAGTCCTACGAGCAGTACTTC
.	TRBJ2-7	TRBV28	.	CASSSPPVDEQYF	TGTGCCAGCAGTTCTCCTCCAGTTGACGAGCAGTACTTC
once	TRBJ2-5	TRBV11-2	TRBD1	CASSPGDRAGETQYF	TGTGCCAGCAGCCCTGGGGACAGGGCTGGCGAGACCCAGTACTTC
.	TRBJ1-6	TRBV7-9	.	CASSLETAYNSPLHF	TGTGCCAGCAGCTTAGAGACTGCCTATAATTCACCCCTCCACTTT
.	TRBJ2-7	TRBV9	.	CASSNSPYEQYF	TGTGCCAGCAGCAACAGTCCCTACGAGCAGTACTTC
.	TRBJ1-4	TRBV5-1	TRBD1	CASRSGTGDEKLFF	TGCGCCAGCAGGTCCGGGACAGGGGATGAAAAACTGTTTTTT
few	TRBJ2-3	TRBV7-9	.	CASSLVGSGQSTDTQYF	TGTGCCAGCAGCTTAGTGGGGTCAGGACAGAGCACAGATACGCAGTATTTT
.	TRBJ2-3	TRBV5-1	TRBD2	CASSSFPLAGTSDTQYF	TGCGCCAGCAGCTCATTTCCTCTAGCGGGCACATCAGATACGCAGTATTTT
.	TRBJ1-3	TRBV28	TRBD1	CASSPKSGTVSGNTIYF	TGTGCCAGCAGTCCCAAATCCGGGACAGTCTCTGGAAACACCATATATTTT
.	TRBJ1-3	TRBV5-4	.	CASAPGHSGNTIYF	TGTGCCAGCGCACCCGGGCACTCTGGAAACACCATATATTTT
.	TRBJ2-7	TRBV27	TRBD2	CASSDGLDEQYF	TGTGCCAGCAGCGATGGACTAGACGAGCAGTACTTC
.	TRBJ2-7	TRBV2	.	CASRVEANSYEQYF	TGTGCCAGCAGGGTGGAAGCCAACTCCTACGAGCAGTACTTC
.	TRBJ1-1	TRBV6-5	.	CASSYGDSRNTEAFF	TGTGCCAGCAGTTACGGTGACAGTAGAAACACTGAAGCTTTCTTT
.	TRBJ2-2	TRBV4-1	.	CASSRQGTFGTGELFF	TGCGCCAGCAGCCGCCAGGGGACTTTCGGCACCGGGGAGCTGTTTTTT
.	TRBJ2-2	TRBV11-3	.	CASSPTRSPGELFF	TGTGCCAGCAGTCCCACTAGGTCCCCCGGGGAGCTGTTTTTT
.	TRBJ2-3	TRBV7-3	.	CASSLGSVTDTQYF	TGTGCCAGCAGCTTAGGATCGGTCACAGATACGCAGTATTTT
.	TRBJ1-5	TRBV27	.	CASPQGGGTNQPQHF	TGTGCCAGCCCCCAAGGGGGTGGTACCAATCAGCCCCAGCATTTT
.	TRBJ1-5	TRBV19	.	CASSIMGDSNQPQHF	TGTGCCAGTAGTATTATGGGCGATAGCAATCAGCCCCAGCATTTT
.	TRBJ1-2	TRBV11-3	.	CASSARRDNYGYTF	TGTGCCAGCAGCGCTCGCCGAGACAACTATGGCTACACCTTC
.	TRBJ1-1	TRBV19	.	CASKYRITDTEAFF	TGTGCCAGTAAATACAGGATAACGGACACTGAAGCTTTCTTT
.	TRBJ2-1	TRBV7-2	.	CASSFDRAGHNEQFF	TGTGCCAGCAGCTTTGATCGGGCGGGCCACAATGAGCAGTTCTTC
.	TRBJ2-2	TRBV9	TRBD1	CASRRTGNTGELFF	TGTGCCAGCAGAAGGACAGGGAACACCGGGGAGCTGTTTTTT
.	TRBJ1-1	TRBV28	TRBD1	CASSLYSGTGNTEAFF	TGTGCCAGCAGTCTTTACTCCGGGACAGGGAACACTGAAGCTTTCTTT
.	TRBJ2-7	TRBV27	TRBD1	CASSSGTGGVPYEQYF	TGTGCCAGCAGTTCGGGGACAGGGGGCGTCCCCTACGAGCAGTACTTC
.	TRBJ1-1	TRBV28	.	CASSFIGGRTEAFF	TGTGCCAGCAGTTTCATCGGGGGGCGAACTGAAGCTTTCTTT
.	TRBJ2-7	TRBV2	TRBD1	CASYFDRGAYEQYF	TGTGCCAGTTACTTTGACAGGGGGGCCTACGAGCAGTACTTC
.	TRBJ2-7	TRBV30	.	CAWSVFGTGVYEQYF	TGTGCCTGGAGTGTCTTCGGGACTGGAGTCTACGAGCAGTACTTC
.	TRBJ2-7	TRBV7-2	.	CASSLGNGGYEQYF	TGTGCCAGCAGCTTAGGAAACGGGGGCTACGAGCAGTACTTC
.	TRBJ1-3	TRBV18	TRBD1	CASSPLWTGGDLSGNTIYF	TGTGCCAGCTCACCACTTTGGACAGGGGGCGACCTCTCTGGAAACACCATATATTTT
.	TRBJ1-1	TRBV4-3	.	CASRGSSTGNTEAFF	TGCGCCAGCAGGGGTTCCTCGACAGGGAACACTGAAGCTTTCTTT
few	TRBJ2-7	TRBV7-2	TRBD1	CASRTTGGAQQYF	TGTGCCAGCAGAACAACAGGGGGCGCCCAGCAGTACTTC
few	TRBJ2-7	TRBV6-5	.	CASSRRVGGEQYF	TGTGCCAGCAGCCGCCGCGTTGGGGGCGAGCAGTACTTC
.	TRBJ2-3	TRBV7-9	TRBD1	CASSSGDRNTDTQYF	TGTGCCAGCAGCTCAGGGGACAGGAACACAGATACGCAGTATTTT
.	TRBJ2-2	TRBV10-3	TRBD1	CAISKGTVGELFF	TGTGCCATCAGTAAAGGGACAGTCGGGGAGCTGTTTTTT
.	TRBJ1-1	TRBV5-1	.	CASSLEGDEAFF	TGCGCCAGCAGCTTGGAGGGGGATGAGGCTTTCTTT
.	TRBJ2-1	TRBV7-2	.	CASTHGRGEQFF	TGTGCCAGCACCCACGGCCGGGGGGAGCAGTTCTTC
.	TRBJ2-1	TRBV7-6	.	CASSLIRASYNEQFF	TGTGCCAGCAGCTTAATCCGGGCATCCTACAATGAGCAGTTCTTC
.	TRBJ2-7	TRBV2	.	CASTPMSQGSYEQYF	TGTGCCAGCACCCCTATGAGTCAGGGGTCCTACGAGCAGTACTTC
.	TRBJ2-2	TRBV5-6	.	CASSLGQAGELFF	TGTGCCAGCAGCTTGGGACAGGCCGGGGAGCTGTTTTTT
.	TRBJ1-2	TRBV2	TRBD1	CASLGQGIYYGYTF	TGTGCCAGCCTCGGACAGGGCATCTACTATGGCTACACCTTC
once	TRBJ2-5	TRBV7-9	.	CASRLGPGQETQYF	TGTGCCAGCAGACTTGGGCCCGGCCAAGAGACCCAGTACTTC
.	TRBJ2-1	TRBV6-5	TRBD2	CATQSRGGSYNEQFF	TGTGCCACTCAATCTCGGGGGGGGTCCTACAATGAGCAGTTCTTC
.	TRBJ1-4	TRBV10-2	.	CASSSGQSTNEKLFF	TGCGCCAGCAGTTCCGGACAGTCAACTAATGAAAAACTGTTTTTT
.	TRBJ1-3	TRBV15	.	CATSRDWVQGNTIYF	TGTGCCACCAGCAGAGATTGGGTTCAGGGGAACACCATATATTTT
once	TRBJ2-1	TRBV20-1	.	CSAGVGNEQFF	TGCAGTGCCGGGGTAGGCAATGAGCAGTTCTTC
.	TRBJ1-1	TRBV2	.	CASRGGKTEAFF	TGTGCCAGCAGGGGGGGTAAGACTGAAGCTTTCTTT
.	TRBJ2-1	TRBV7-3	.	CASSSGETYNEQFF	TGTGCCAGCAGCTCAGGGGAAACGTACAATGAGCAGTTCTTC
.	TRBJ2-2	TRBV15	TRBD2	CATSRGLAGDLTGELFF	TGTGCCACCAGCAGGGGACTAGCGGGGGACCTCACCGGGGAGCTGTTTTTT